Detailed here is one T cell receptor (beta chain). Its target is not known. The V segment lost 3 bases and the J segment 1 base; nucleotides outside the gene matches: 6. The germline V gene encodes CDR1 LGHNA and CDR2 YSLEER. The CDR3 has 16 residues. Expressed TCRB transcripts got sequenced, as all isolated RNA was reverse transcribed. Profiling relied on immunoSEQ multiplex PCR, and the TCRdb table lists in-frame clones only, not all of them. The data hold more than 150,000 clones, with around 10% observed a single time. This entry is derived from a study of beta chain features in type 1 diabetes. On the study more broadly: Examination spanned some 100 million sorted cells from all samples.

Using CD45RO/CCR7/CD25/CD127/CD95/CD27, CD4+ naive, central memory, regulatory and stem cell-like memory cells were sorted. Findings and caveats of the study: With patients and controls alike, PCR might favor shorter templates to an equal degree. A moderate, significant TCRB CDR3 shortening appeared in type 1 diabetes across four CD4+ subsets.

The chain is built from TRBV4-3 and TRBJ1-2; 9 bases fit TRBD1. Sequencing used central memory CD4+ T cells from blood. The sequence was obtained from a man between 18 and 35 years old in good health. The DNA of the CDR3 is TGCGCCAGCAGCCAGGAATGGGGACAGGGTAACTATGGCTACACCTTC. This codes for CASSQEWGQGNYGYTF.